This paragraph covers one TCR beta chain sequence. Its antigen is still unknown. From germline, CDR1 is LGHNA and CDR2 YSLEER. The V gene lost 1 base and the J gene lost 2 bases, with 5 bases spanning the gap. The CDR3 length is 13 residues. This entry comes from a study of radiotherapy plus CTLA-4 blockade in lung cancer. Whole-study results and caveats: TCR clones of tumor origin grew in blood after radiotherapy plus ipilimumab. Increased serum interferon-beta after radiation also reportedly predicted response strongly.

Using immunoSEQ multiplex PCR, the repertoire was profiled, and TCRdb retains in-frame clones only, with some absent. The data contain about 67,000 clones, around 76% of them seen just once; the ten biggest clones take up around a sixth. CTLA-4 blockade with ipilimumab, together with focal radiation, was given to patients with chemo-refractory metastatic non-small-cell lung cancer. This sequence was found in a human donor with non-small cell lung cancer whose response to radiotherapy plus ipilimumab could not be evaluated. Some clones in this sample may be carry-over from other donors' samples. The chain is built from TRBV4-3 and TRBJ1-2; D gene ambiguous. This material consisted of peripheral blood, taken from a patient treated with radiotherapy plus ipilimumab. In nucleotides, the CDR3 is TGCGCCAGCAGCCAAGGGAGGAACTATGGCTACACCTTC. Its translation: CASSQGRNYGYTF.